This TCR beta chain was recorded in a study of blood T cell repertoires in COVID-19. Data came from immunoSEQ multiplex PCR; TCRdb stores just in-frame clones and leaves some out. The sample holds a few hundred thousand clones, over 75% seen once. Trimming took 7 bases from V and 5 from J; bases not matched to a gene: 25. The length of the CDR3 is 20 residues. Germline-derived CDR1 and CDR2 are MNHEY and SMNVEV (reference sequence). The sample taken for sequencing was peripheral blood. The V gene is TRBV27, the J gene TRBJ2-1; 8 bases line up with TRBD2. This TCR came from a man between 45 and 60 years old with acute or convalescent COVID-19. The CDR3 region has the DNA TGTGCCAGCAAGGGGGGGGTGAGTAGCGGGACCAAAACTAGGGACAATGAGCAGTTCTTC. It yields the protein CASKGGVSSGTKTRDNEQFF.